Listed below are T cell receptor beta chains from one sample, sequenced in a study of Graves' ophthalmopathy and Graves' hyperthyroidism. One entry per CDR3 protein results from TCRdb running MiXCR on the multiplex PCR reads. Here the sample spans fewer than 350,000 distinct CDR3 sequences, roughly a sixth being singletons. Sequencing was performed on peripheral blood. The receptors stem from an adult man with Graves' ophthalmopathy. Both conserved end residues are part of each CDR3. The D gene is left open where the match is weak. Part of the rows lack a size; the others show once, few, many or a class for expanded clones.

size | D | J | V | CDR3 | DNA
many | NA | TRBJ2-7 | TRBV12-3/TRBV12-4 | CASSTQGLYEQYF | TGTGCCAGCAGCACACAGGGTTTGTACGAGCAGTACTTC
many | TRBD1 | TRBJ1-5 | TRBV27 | CASSLRQGSLSNQPQHF | TGTGCCAGCAGTCTTCGACAGGGCAGCCTCAGCAATCAGCCCCAGCATTTT
NA | NA | TRBJ2-5 | TRBV28 | CASSLERVGKETQYF | TGTGCCAGCAGTTTAGAGAGAGTGGGGAAAGAGACCCAGTACTTC
many | NA | TRBJ2-7 | TRBV29-1 | CSVAEGSAYEQYF | TGCAGCGTTGCCGAGGGGTCTGCATACGAGCAGTACTTC
many | NA | TRBJ1-2 | TRBV4-1 | CASSHRGMGPESANYGYTF | TGCGCCAGCAGCCATAGAGGGATGGGGCCAGAATCTGCTAACTATGGCTACACCTTC
many | NA | TRBJ2-7 | TRBV5-1 | CASSLDFRGYEQYF | TGCGCCAGCAGCTTGGACTTCAGGGGCTACGAGCAGTACTTC
many | NA | TRBJ1-1 | TRBV5-1 | CASSLGGVGDTEAFF | TGCGCCAGCAGCTTGGGGGGGGTTGGGGACACTGAAGCTTTCTTT
many | NA | TRBJ2-2 | TRBV5-1 | CASSLVYGQGELFF | TGCGCCAGCAGCTTGGTTTATGGACAGGGGGAGCTGTTTTTT
many | TRBD1 | TRBJ2-5 | TRBV20-1 | CSAQGAGGEAQYF | TGCAGTGCTCAGGGGGCAGGGGGAGAGGCCCAGTACTTC
many | NA | TRBJ2-5 | TRBV9 | CASSVEPRGTQYF | TGTGCCAGCAGCGTAGAACCTAGGGGGACCCAGTACTTC
many | NA | TRBJ2-7 | TRBV2 | CASIWQGSYEQYF | TGTGCCAGCATCTGGCAGGGATCCTACGAGCAGTACTTC
NA | TRBD2 | TRBJ2-7 | TRBV2 | CASRQTSGSGIEQYF | TGTGCCAGCAGACAGACTAGCGGGAGTGGGATCGAGCAGTACTTC
many | NA | TRBJ1-2 | TRBV10-2 | CASSESRNRAYGYTF | TGCGCCAGCAGTGAGTCGAGGAATAGGGCCTATGGCTACACCTTC
NA | NA | TRBJ1-1 | TRBV6-1 | CASVGHPMNTEAFF | TGTGCCAGCGTGGGACATCCCATGAACACTGAAGCTTTCTTT
many | NA | TRBJ2-7 | TRBV25-1 | CASSGYRDPSYEQYF | TGTGCCAGCAGTGGATACAGGGACCCCTCCTACGAGCAGTACTTC
many | TRBD1 | TRBJ1-2 | TRBV5-5 | CASSAPGQGAGGYTF | TGTGCCAGCAGCGCGCCGGGACAGGGGGCGGGTGGCTACACCTTC
many | TRBD2 | TRBJ2-2 | TRBV9 | CASSTGGTGELFF | TGTGCCAGCAGCACGGGAGGCACCGGGGAGCTGTTTTTT
few | NA | TRBJ1-2 | TRBV6-1 | CASPDPGVGYGYTF | TGTGCCAGCCCCGATCCGGGAGTCGGCTATGGCTACACCTTC
many | TRBD1 | TRBJ1-5 | TRBV29-1 | CSVRTGGGQPQHF | TGCAGCGTCCGGACAGGGGGCGGTCAGCCCCAGCATTTT
NA | TRBD2 | TRBJ2-7 | TRBV7-9 | CASSLEGGAHEQYF | TGTGCCAGCAGCTTAGAGGGAGGGGCCCACGAGCAGTACTTC
many | TRBD1 | TRBJ2-4 | TRBV5-1 | CASSEGAVGDIQYF | TGCGCCAGCAGCGAGGGGGCCGTGGGCGACATTCAGTACTTC
NA | NA | TRBJ2-5 | TRBV20-1 | CSATGWDWETQYF | TGCAGTGCCACAGGGTGGGATTGGGAGACCCAGTACTTC
many | TRBD1 | TRBJ1-2 | TRBV5-6 | CASSPGQGDYGYTF | TGTGCCAGCAGCCCGGGACAGGGAGACTATGGCTACACCTTC
few | NA | TRBJ1-1 | TRBV20-1 | CSAAGMNTEAFF | TGCAGTGCGGCGGGCATGAACACTGAAGCTTTCTTT
many | NA | TRBJ2-7 | TRBV6-5 | CASSYSQDSYEQYF | TGTGCCAGCAGTTACTCCCAGGATTCCTACGAGCAGTACTTC
many | NA | TRBJ1-5 | TRBV20-1 | CSARGSRVNSNQPQHF | TGCAGTGCTAGGGGATCGCGGGTTAATAGCAATCAGCCCCAGCATTTT
many | NA | TRBJ2-7 | TRBV7-2 | CASSFTSRGEQYF | TGTGCCAGCAGCTTTACTAGCAGGGGCGAGCAGTACTTC
NA | TRBD1 | TRBJ2-7 | TRBV4-2 | CASSQGDRGPYEQYF | TGTGCCAGCAGCCAGGGGGACAGGGGGCCCTACGAGCAGTACTTC
NA | TRBD1 | TRBJ2-5 | TRBV6-2/TRBV6-3 | CATAAITGGVGEETQYF | TGTGCCACCGCCGCGATCACAGGGGGCGTGGGTGAAGAGACCCAGTACTTC
once | TRBD2 | TRBJ2-5 | TRBV28 | CASSPSTSGRIKTQYF | TGTGCCAGCAGTCCCTCGACTAGCGGGAGGATAAAGACCCAGTACTTC
many | NA | TRBJ2-3 | TRBV24-1 | CATSDSGLLRDTQYF | TGTGCCACCAGTGATTCGGGACTCCTGCGTGATACGCAGTATTTT
many | NA | TRBJ2-5 | TRBV7-9 | CASSPKREVGETQYF | TGTGCCAGCAGCCCCAAACGTGAGGTTGGAGAGACCCAGTACTTC
few | NA | TRBJ1-6 | TRBV7-2 | CASSSGLPLHF | TGTGCCAGCAGCTCGGGCCTGCCCCTCCACTTT
many | TRBD1 | TRBJ2-7 | TRBV29-1 | CSVGVGQGAYEQYF | TGCAGCGTTGGTGTGGGACAGGGAGCCTACGAGCAGTACTTC
many | NA | TRBJ1-3 | TRBV5-6 | CASSTPPGSGNTIYF | TGTGCCAGCAGCACGCCCCCGGGGTCTGGAAACACCATATATTTT
many | TRBD1 | TRBJ2-7 | TRBV28 | CASSSRGQGVQQYF | TGTGCCAGCAGTTCTCGAGGACAGGGGGTGCAGCAGTACTTC
many | NA | TRBJ2-2 | TRBV11-2 | CASSLEGLRLNTGELFF | TGTGCCAGCAGCTTAGAGGGTCTGAGACTCAACACCGGGGAGCTGTTTTTT
many | NA | TRBJ2-7 | TRBV15 | CATSKDDGSWGEQYF | TGTGCCACCAGCAAAGACGACGGATCCTGGGGCGAGCAGTACTTC
many | NA | TRBJ1-5 | TRBV20-1 | CSARVHPTGFSSQPQHF | TGCAGTGCTAGAGTGCACCCGACTGGATTTAGCAGTCAGCCCCAGCATTTT
many | TRBD1 | TRBJ1-1 | TRBV18 | CASSPLTGQGFTEAFF | TGTGCCAGCTCACCACTTACGGGACAGGGGTTCACTGAAGCTTTCTTT
many | NA | TRBJ1-1 | TRBV28 | CASSNEGMNTEAFF | TGTGCCAGCAGTAACGAGGGAATGAACACTGAAGCTTTCTTT
many | NA | TRBJ2-6 | TRBV11-2 | CASSQGSGANVLTF | TGTGCCAGCAGCCAGGGCTCTGGGGCCAACGTCCTGACTTTC
many | NA | TRBJ1-2 | TRBV15 | CATSRGGSGYYGYTF | TGTGCCACCAGCAGAGGCGGGAGCGGGTACTATGGCTACACCTTC
many | NA | TRBJ2-7 | TRBV7-9 | CASSPWPGPAYEQYF | TGTGCCAGCAGCCCATGGCCAGGGCCAGCCTACGAGCAGTACTTC
NA | NA | TRBJ1-5 | TRBV7-8 | CASSRFVNSNQPQHF | TGTGCCAGCAGCAGATTCGTTAATAGCAATCAGCCCCAGCATTTT
many | TRBD1 | TRBJ2-7 | TRBV6-5 | CASRRGLAEEQYF | TGTGCCAGCAGAAGGGGGCTCGCGGAGGAGCAGTACTTC
many | NA | TRBJ1-3 | TRBV20-1 | CSAQKSGNTIYF | TGCAGTGCACAGAAATCTGGAAACACCATATATTTT
few | TRBD1 | TRBJ2-6 | TRBV4-3 | CASSQDRTGVFSLGANVLTF | TGCGCCAGCAGCCAAGATAGAACAGGGGTCTTTTCACTCGGGGCCAACGTCCTGACTTTC
many | TRBD2 | TRBJ2-7 | TRBV11-2 | CASSLGVAGSSYEQYF | TGTGCCAGCAGCTTAGGGGTAGCGGGAAGCTCCTACGAGCAGTACTTC